These 22 T cell receptor beta chains originate from one sample sequenced in a study of blood T cell repertoires in COVID-19. Profiled with immunoSEQ multiplex PCR; TCRdb holds only in-frame clones, not every one. This sample has around 200,000 clones, with approximately 87% found just once. The sequenced sample was peripheral blood. All receptors come from a woman aged 50 to 60 with acute or convalescent COVID-19.

This sequence joins TRBV6-5 and TRBJ1-4, with a possible D match to TRBD1 (6 bases). This CDR3 contains 14 residues. Germline loops: CDR1 MNHEY, CDR2 SVGAGI. With 5 bases removed from V and 4 bases from J, the gap between germline ends came to 11 bases. CDR3 sequence reads: CASSRGQINEKLFF. The CDR3 DNA is TGTGCCAGCAGTCGAGGACAGATTAATGAAAAACTGTTTTTT.

This rearrangement joins TRBV25-1 to TRBJ2-5; TRBD1 matches 9 bases. Trimming took 4 bases from V and 4 from J; bases not matched to a gene: 7. Per the germline V gene, CDR1 is MGHDK and CDR2 is SYGVNS. The CDR3 has 15 residues. The CDR3 DNA is TGTGCCAGCAGTGTCGGACAGGGGATGCGAGAGACCCAGTACTTC. This gives the protein CASSVGQGMRETQYF. Filled out from reference TRBV25-1 and TRBJ2-5, the complete variable domain reads EADIYQTPRYLVIGTGKKITLECSQTMGHDKMYWYQQDPGMELHLIHYSYGVNSTEKGDLSSESTVSRIRTEHFPLTLESARPSHTSQYLCASSVGQGMRETQYFGPGTRLLVL.

The rearrangement links TRBV19 to TRBJ2-5, with TRBD2 matching 8 bases. With 5 bases clipped from V and 5 bases from J, the junction kept 7 bases outside the gene matches. CDR3 length equals 14 residues. Germline V gene data show CDR1 as LNHDA and CDR2 as SQIVND (reference sequence). In nucleotides, the CDR3 is TGTGCCAGTAGTGGCGGGGGGCTAGGGGAGACCCAGTACTTC. It encodes CASSGGGLGETQYF.

The chain links TRBV4-1 to TRBJ2-3; the D is unclear. Germline V gene data show CDR1 as MGHRA and CDR2 as YSYEKL. Trimming removed 1 base from V and 2 bases from J, with 13 bases in between. The CDR3 length is 16 residues. This CDR3 reads CASSQGISEDTDTQYF. The DNA of the CDR3 is TGCGCCAGCAGCCAAGGGATAAGCGAGGACACAGATACGCAGTATTTT.

A few counts support this clone. This chain connects TRBV10-3 to TRBJ1-2; D unclear. The ends were cut back, 2 bases at V and 3 bases at J, with 10 bases in the middle. The CDR3 extends over 14 amino acids. CDR1 and CDR2 (germline): ENHRY, SYGVKD. The chain's CDR3 is CAISENPGDYGYTF. CDR3 in DNA: TGTGCCATCAGTGAGAACCCCGGGGACTATGGCTACACCTTC.

This clone was seen a single time. The chain recombines TRBV6-5 with TRBJ2-7; TRBD1 agrees at 7 bases. Unmatched junction bases numbered 5, after V lost 0 bases and J lost 3 bases. The CDR3 runs to 15 residues. Germline V gives CDR1 MNHEY, CDR2 SVGAGI. For the CDR3, the DNA is TGTGCCAGCAGTTACTCGAGCAGGGGGAGCTACGAGCAGTACTTC. Protein: CASSYSSRGSYEQYF.

The count of this clone is one. This chain uses TRBV9 with TRBJ2-4; possibly TRBD2 for D (5 bases). The CDR3 has 14 amino acids. The V end was cut by 3 bases, the J end by 8 bases, with 15 bases between. The germline V gene has CDR1 SGDLS and CDR2 YYNGEE. The CDR3 DNA sequence: TGTGCCAGCAGCGGTCCAAGTGGAGGAGACATTCAGTACTTC. This sequence encodes CASSGPSGGDIQYF.

The gene calls are TRBV24-1 and TRBJ2-2, with D perhaps matching TRBD2 (7 bases). CDR3 length equals 13 residues. V was pared by 8 bases and J by 4 bases, with 10 bases between. CDR1 and CDR2 (germline): KGHDR, SFDVKD. The CDR3 region is CATKGGGTGELFF. CDR3 coding DNA: TGTGCCACCAAGGGGGGGGGCACCGGGGAGCTGTTTTTT.

The chain carries TRBV12-3 or TRBV12-4 and TRBJ1-2; perhaps TRBD1 as D (5 bases). The CDR3 contains 13 residues. V was trimmed by 2 bases and J by 4 bases, leaving 8 bases between them. The CDR3 bases are TGTGCCAGCAGTTTAAGACAGAGCTATGGCTACACCTTC. Translation: CASSLRQSYGYTF.

The V gene is TRBV7-2, the J gene TRBJ2-7; 7 bases align to TRBD2. Germline loops: CDR1 SGHTA, CDR2 FQGNSA. The CDR3 sequence is 14 residues long. With V trimmed by 6 bases and J by 0 bases, 5 bases remained unmatched. In nucleotides, the CDR3 is TGTGCCAGCAGGCTAGCGGAGAGCTCCTACGAGCAGTACTTC. It codes for CASRLAESSYEQYF. Variable domain in full (rest from reference TRBV7-2 and TRBJ2-7): GAGVSQSPSNKVTEKGKDVELRCDPISGHTALYWYRQSLGQGLEFLIYFQGNSAPDKSGLPSDRFSAERTGGSVSTLTIQRTQQEDSAVYLCASRLAESSYEQYFGPGTRLTVT.

This clone appeared a few times. V is TRBV6-2 or TRBV6-3 and J is TRBJ1-5; 9 nucleotides align to TRBD1. V shed 5 bases, J shed 2 bases, and the junction held 7 bases outside the gene matches. The CDR3 contains 16 residues. Germline V lookup: CDR1 MNHEY, CDR2 SVGEGT. In nucleotides, the CDR3 is TGTGCCAGCAGTCCCGAGGACAGGGGAGGCAATCAGCCCCAGCATTTT. It codes for CASSPEDRGGNQPQHF.

The CDR3 nucleotides read TGTGCCAGCCGGAGGGAGGGAACTGAAGCTTTCTTT. Its protein is CASRREGTEAFF. The chain joins TRBV5-6 to TRBJ1-1; unclear D gene. Trimming removed 7 bases at V and 5 bases at J, with 12 bases between. Germline V gene sequence: CDR1 SGHDT, CDR2 YYEEEE. The length of the CDR3 is 12 residues. Full variable domain (missing parts from reference TRBV5-6 and TRBJ1-1): DAGVTQSPTHLIKTRGQQVTLRCSPKSGHDTVSWYQQALGQGPQFIFQYYEEEERQRGNFPDRFSGHQFPNYSSELNVNALLLGDSALYLCASRREGTEAFFGQGTRLTVV.

The chain joins TRBV6-4 to TRBJ2-5; unclear D gene. Germline V lookup: CDR1 MRHNA, CDR2 SNTAGT. V lost 6 bases to trimming and J lost 7 bases, with 9 bases between them. This CDR3 comprises 11 residues. The DNA of the CDR3 is TGTGCCAGCAGACCCTGGGCGACCCAGTACTTC. Its protein product is CASRPWATQYF.

This chain uses TRBV30 with TRBJ2-4; 13 bases line up with TRBD2. This CDR3 has 19 residues. The V gene's germline CDR1 is GTSNPN and CDR2 SVGIG (reference sequence). V trimming: 3 bases; J trimming: 6 bases; junction bases outside the gene matches: 17. The CDR3 here is CAWRGPGLAGDDVRNIQYF. The CDR3 DNA reads TGTGCCTGGAGGGGACCAGGACTAGCGGGAGATGACGTAAGAAACATTCAGTACTTC.

This chain joins TRBV5-6 and TRBJ2-3; D is unresolved. Germline V lookup: CDR1 SGHDT, CDR2 YYEEEE. Deletions cut 0 bases from V and 2 bases from J, with 10 bases between. The CDR3 runs 15 residues. The CDR3 here is CASSLGAGDTDTQYF. CDR3 bases: TGTGCCAGCAGCTTGGGGGCAGGTGACACAGATACGCAGTATTTT.

The chain links TRBV12-3 or TRBV12-4 to TRBJ2-3, with D unresolved. The CDR3 is 12 amino acids. V was cut by 2 bases and J by 3 bases, with 3 bases left in between. This CDR3 reads CASSLQTDTQYF. The CDR3 nucleotides read TGTGCCAGCAGTTTACAGACAGATACGCAGTATTTT.

The chain is built from TRBV3-1 (or the pseudogene TRBV3-2) and TRBJ2-3; a possible D gene is TRBD2 (5 bases). V was shortened by 3 bases and J by 0 bases, with 10 bases between the two germline ends. Germline loops: CDR1 LGHDT, CDR2 YNNKEL (reference sequence). The CDR3 is 15 amino acids. The CDR3 loop is CASSHRTPSTDTQYF. The CDR3, as DNA: TGTGCCAGCAGCCATAGGACTCCAAGCACAGATACGCAGTATTTT.

The V call is TRBV6-5, the J call TRBJ2-2; tentatively, D is TRBD2 (6 bases). Trimming took off 6 bases at V and 5 bases at J, with 16 bases between the two ends. Germline V gene lookup returns CDR1 MNHEY and CDR2 SVGAGI. The CDR3 loop spans 15 amino acids. The CDR3 sequence: CASRDTGSSTGELFF. In DNA form, the CDR3 reads TGTGCCAGCAGAGACACCGGGAGCTCTACCGGGGAGCTGTTTTTT.

The chain links TRBV9 to TRBJ2-3; 10 positions match TRBD1. This CDR3 region has 15 residues. Germline loops: CDR1 SGDLS, CDR2 YYNGEE. V lost 3 bases, J lost 2 bases, and 3 bases stayed unmatched. The CDR3, as DNA: TGTGCCAGCAGCGGGGGGACAGGGGTCACAGATACGCAGTATTTT. Translating gives CASSGGTGVTDTQYF.

In the case of this clone: This sample includes further DNA sequences coding for the same CDR3. V gene TRBV24-1 combines with J gene TRBJ2-3; 10 nucleotides align to TRBD1. CDR3 size: 14 residues. Germline CDR1 reads KGHDR; CDR2 reads SFDVKD. V lost 7 bases, J lost 3 bases, and 3 bases stayed unmatched. CDR3: CATRGTGETDTQYF. The CDR3 DNA follows: TGTGCCACCAGGGGGACAGGGGAAACAGATACGCAGTATTTT.

The V gene is TRBV5-1, the J gene TRBJ2-1; unclear D gene. Germline CDR1 SGHRS, CDR2 YFSETQ. V lost 0 bases to trimming and J lost 12 bases, with 13 bases between them. This CDR3 has 13 residues. The CDR3 DNA reads TGCGCCAGCAGCTTGGAGGTCAGAGGTACGCAGTTCTTC. It translates to CASSLEVRGTQFF.

V gene TRBV11-3 combines with J gene TRBJ2-1; the match to TRBD2 covers 13 bases. The CDR3 covers 19 residues. The J segment lost 5 bases and the V segment lost 5 bases, leaving 15 bases of the junction unmatched. Germline loops: CDR1 SGHNT, CDR2 YENEEA. The CDR3 nucleotides are TGTGCCAGCAGCCCCCAACTAGCGGGGGGGTCCGCGTCCGACAATGAGCAGTTCTTC. Translation gives CASSPQLAGGSASDNEQFF.